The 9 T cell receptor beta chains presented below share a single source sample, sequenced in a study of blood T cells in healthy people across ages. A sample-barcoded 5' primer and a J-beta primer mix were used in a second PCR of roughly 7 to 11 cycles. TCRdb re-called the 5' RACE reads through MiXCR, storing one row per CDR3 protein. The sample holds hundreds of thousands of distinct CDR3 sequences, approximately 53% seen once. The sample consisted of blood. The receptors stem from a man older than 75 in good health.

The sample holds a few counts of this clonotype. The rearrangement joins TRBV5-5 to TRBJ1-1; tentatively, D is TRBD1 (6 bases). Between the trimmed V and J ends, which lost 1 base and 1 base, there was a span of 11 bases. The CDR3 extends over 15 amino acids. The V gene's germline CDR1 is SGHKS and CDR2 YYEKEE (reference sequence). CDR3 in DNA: TGTGCCAGCAGCTTGCAAGGACAGCGGAACACTGAAGCTTTCTTT. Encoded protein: CASSLQGQRNTEAFF.

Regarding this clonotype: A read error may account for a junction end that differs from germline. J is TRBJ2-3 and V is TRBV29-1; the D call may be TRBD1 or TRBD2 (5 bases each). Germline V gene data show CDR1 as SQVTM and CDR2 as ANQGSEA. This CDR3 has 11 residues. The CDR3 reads CSVGLSAGAHF. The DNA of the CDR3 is TGCAGCGTTGGTCTTTCCGCCGGGGCGCATTTT.

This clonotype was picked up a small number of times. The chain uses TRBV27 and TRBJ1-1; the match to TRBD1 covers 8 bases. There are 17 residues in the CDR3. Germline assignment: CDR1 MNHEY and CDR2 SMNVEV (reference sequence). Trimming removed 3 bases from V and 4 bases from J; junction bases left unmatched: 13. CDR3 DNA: TGTGCCAGCAGTTTGGTCGGGCAGGGGGCGGTGGGCACTGAAGCTTTCTTT. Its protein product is CASSLVGQGAVGTEAFF.

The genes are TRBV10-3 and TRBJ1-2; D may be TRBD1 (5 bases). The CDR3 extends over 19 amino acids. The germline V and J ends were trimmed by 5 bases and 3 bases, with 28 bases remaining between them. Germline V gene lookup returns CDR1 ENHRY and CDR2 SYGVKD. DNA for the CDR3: TGTGCCATCAGTACCCAAGCTTTGACAGCCCACTTACTTCACTATGGCTACACCTTC. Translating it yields CAISTQALTAHLLHYGYTF.

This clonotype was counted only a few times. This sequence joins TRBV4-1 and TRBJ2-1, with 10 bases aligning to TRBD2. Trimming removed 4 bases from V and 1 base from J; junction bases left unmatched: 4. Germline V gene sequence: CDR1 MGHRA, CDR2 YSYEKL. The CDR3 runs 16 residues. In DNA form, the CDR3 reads TGCGCCAGCAGCCTTAGCGGGAGGCTTTCCTACAATGAGCAGTTCTTC. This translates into CASSLSGRLSYNEQFF.

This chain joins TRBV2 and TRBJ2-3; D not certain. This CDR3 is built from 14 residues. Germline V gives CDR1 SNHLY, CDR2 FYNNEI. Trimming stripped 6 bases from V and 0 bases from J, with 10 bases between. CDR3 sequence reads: CASRDQFSTDTQYF. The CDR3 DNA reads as TGTGCCAGCAGGGATCAGTTTAGCACAGATACGCAGTATTTT.

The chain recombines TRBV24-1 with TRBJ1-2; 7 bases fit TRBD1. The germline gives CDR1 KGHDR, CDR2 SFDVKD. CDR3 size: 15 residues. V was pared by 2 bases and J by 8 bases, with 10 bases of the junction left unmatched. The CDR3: CATSDSPTGAEGYTF. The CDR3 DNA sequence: TGTGCCACCAGTGATTCTCCCACAGGGGCGGAGGGCTACACCTTC.

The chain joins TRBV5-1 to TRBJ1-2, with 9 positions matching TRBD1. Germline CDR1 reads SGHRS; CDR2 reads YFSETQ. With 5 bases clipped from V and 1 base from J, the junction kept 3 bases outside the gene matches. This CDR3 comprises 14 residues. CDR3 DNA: TGCGCCAGCAGTAGGACAGGGGTTAACTATGGCTACACCTTC. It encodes CASSRTGVNYGYTF.

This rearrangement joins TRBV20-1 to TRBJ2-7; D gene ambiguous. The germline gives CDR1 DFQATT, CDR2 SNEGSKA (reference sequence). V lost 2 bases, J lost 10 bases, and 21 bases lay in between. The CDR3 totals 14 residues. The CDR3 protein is CSARLISAPGAQYF. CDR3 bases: TGCAGTGCTAGACTCATATCCGCCCCTGGCGCCCAGTACTTC.